These 4 T cell receptor beta chains were all obtained from the same sample, sequenced in a study of CD8 T cells in ankylosing spondylitis. TCRdb re-called the 5' RACE reads through MiXCR, storing one row per CDR3 protein. Seen here are 250,000 or so distinct CDR3 sequences, more than 20% observed once, and the top ten hold over 0.55%. The sample comprised blood, either unsorted or a sorted T cell fraction (not recorded which). Receptor source: a male donor with ankylosing spondylitis or in good health (not recorded which).

This clonotype was seen a few times. The gene calls are TRBV28 and TRBJ2-7; the D is unclear. The V gene's germline CDR1 is MDHEN and CDR2 SYDVKM. The V and J ends lost 7 bases and 4 bases respectively, with 11 bases between them. The CDR3 is 12 amino acids. The CDR3 sequence: CASKDHPYEQYF. CDR3 in DNA: TGTGCCAGCAAAGATCACCCATACGAGCAGTACTTC. Based on the CDR3 plus reference TRBV28 and TRBJ2-7, the full variable domain is DVKVTQSSRYLVKRTGEKVFLECVQDMDHENMFWYRQDPGLGLRLIYFSYDVKMKEKGDIPEGYSVSREKKERFSLILESASTNQTSMYLCASKDHPYEQYFGPGTRLTVT.

This clonotype came up many times. V is TRBV12-3 or TRBV12-4 and J is TRBJ2-2; tentative D call: TRBD1 (5 bases). The CDR3 runs 16 residues. V was trimmed by 1 base and J by 0 bases, leaving 9 bases between them. CDR3 DNA: TGTGCCAGCAGTTTAGGTCCAGGGACGAACACCGGGGAGCTGTTTTTT. Its protein is CASSLGPGTNTGELFF.

The chain employs TRBV6-6 and TRBJ2-7, with 7 bases aligning to TRBD2. Per the germline V gene, CDR1 is MNHNY and CDR2 is SVGAGI (reference sequence). The trim removed 7 bases at V and 2 bases at J, leaving 5 bases unmatched. The CDR3 is made up of 13 amino acids. CDR3 in amino acids: CASKGLVTYEQYF. The CDR3, as DNA: TGTGCCAGCAAAGGACTAGTGACCTACGAGCAGTACTTC.

The chain carries TRBV18 and TRBJ2-7; TRBD2 agrees at 7 bases. Per the germline V gene, CDR1 is KGHSH and CDR2 is LQKENI. Trimming cost V 6 bases and J 7 bases; bases outside gene matches: 9. The CDR3 runs 13 residues. The DNA for the CDR3 is TGTGCCAGCTCCCCTGGGCAGGGAGGGGAGCAGTACTTC. Its translation is CASSPGQGGEQYF.